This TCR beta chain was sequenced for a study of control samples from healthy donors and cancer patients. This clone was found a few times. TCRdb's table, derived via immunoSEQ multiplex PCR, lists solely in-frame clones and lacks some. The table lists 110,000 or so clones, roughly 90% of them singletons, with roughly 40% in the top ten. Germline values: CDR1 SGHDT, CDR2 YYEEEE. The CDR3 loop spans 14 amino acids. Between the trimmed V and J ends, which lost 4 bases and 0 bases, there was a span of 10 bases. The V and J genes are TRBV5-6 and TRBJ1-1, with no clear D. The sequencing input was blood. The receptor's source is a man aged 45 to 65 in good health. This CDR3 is CASSRSDLNTEAFF. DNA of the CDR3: TGTGCCAGCAGCCGGTCAGATCTGAACACTGAAGCTTTCTTT.